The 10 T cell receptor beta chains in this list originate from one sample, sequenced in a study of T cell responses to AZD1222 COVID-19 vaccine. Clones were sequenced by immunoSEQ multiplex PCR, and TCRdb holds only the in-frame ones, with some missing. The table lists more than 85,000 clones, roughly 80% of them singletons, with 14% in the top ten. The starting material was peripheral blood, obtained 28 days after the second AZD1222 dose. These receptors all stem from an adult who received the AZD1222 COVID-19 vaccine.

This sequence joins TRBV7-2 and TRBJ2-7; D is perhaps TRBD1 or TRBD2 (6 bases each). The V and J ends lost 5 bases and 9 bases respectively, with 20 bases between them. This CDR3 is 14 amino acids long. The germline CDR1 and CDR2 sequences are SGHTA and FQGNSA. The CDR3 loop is CASSPAGHSEGQYF. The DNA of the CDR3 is TGTGCCAGCAGCCCCGCGGGACATTCGGAAGGGCAGTACTTC.

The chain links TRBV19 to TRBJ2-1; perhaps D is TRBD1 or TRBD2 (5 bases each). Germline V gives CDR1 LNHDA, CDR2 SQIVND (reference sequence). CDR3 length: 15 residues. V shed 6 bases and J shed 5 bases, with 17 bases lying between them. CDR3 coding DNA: TGTGCCAGTAGAGCCGGGGCCACCCCGAACAATGAGCAGTTCTTC. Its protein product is CASRAGATPNNEQFF.

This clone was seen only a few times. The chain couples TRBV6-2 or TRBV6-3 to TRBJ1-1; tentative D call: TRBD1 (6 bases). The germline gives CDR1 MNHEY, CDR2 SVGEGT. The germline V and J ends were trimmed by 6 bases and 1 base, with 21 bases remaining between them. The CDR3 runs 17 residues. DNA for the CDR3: TGTGCCAGCAGCCCGAACTATCGGGGGCGCGGGAACACTGAAGCTTTCTTT. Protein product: CASSPNYRGRGNTEAFF.

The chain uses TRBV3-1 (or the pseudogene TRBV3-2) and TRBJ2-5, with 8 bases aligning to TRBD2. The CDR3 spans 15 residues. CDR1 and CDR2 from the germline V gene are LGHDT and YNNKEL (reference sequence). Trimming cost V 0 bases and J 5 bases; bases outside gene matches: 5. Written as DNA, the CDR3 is TGTGCCAGCAGCCAAGATGCGGGAGGATCGGAGACCCAGTACTTC. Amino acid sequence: CASSQDAGGSETQYF.

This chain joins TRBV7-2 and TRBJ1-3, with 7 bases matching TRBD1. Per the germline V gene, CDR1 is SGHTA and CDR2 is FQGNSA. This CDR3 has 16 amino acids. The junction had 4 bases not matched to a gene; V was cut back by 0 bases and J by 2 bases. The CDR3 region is CASSLAGQAAGNTIYF. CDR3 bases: TGTGCCAGCAGCTTAGCAGGACAGGCGGCTGGAAACACCATATATTTT.

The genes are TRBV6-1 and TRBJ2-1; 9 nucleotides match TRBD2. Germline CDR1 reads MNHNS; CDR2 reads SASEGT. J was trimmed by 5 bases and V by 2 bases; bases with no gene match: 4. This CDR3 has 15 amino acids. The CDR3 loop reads CASSETSGYDNEQFF. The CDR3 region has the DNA TGTGCCAGCAGTGAAACTAGCGGGTATGACAATGAGCAGTTCTTC.

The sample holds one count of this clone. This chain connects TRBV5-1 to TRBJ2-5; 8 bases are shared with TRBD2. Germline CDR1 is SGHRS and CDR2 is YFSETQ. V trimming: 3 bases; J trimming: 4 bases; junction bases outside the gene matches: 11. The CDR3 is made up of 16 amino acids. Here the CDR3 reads CASSSGLAGSGETQYF. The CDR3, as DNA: TGCGCCAGCAGCTCCGGATTAGCGGGGTCTGGAGAGACCCAGTACTTC.

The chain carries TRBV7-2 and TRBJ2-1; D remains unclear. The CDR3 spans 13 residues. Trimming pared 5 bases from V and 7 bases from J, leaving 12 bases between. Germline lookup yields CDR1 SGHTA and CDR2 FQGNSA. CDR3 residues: CASSPTRANEQFF. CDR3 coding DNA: TGTGCCAGCAGCCCCACCCGGGCTAATGAGCAGTTCTTC.

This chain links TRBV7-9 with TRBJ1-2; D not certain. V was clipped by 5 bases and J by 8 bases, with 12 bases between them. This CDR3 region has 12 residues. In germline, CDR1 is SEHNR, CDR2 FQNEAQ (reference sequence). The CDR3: CASSVSAPGYTF. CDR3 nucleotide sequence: TGTGCCAGCAGCGTATCGGCTCCCGGCTACACCTTC.

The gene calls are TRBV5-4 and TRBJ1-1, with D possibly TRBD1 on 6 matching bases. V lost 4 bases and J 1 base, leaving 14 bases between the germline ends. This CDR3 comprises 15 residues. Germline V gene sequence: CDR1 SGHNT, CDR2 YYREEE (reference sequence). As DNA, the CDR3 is TGTGCCAGCAGCCTGGGCCGGGGGGCGAACACTGAAGCTTTCTTT. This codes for CASSLGRGANTEAFF.